This TCR beta chain was recovered during a study of post-analysis software for immune sequencing data. About the study: Progressive-relapsing, secondary progressive and relapsing-remitting multiple sclerosis were among the disease courses included.

Overall study results and limits: Multiple sclerosis patients showed significantly lower normalized Chao1 diversity than controls did. Patients had higher frequencies than controls of about five TRBV segments, including TRBV5-6, TRBV5-1 and TRBV20-1. Samples from a shared batch, those prepared together, strongly co-clustered by F measure.

The TCR beta cDNA libraries contained unique molecular identifiers. There were 1 to 10 million T cells, and 450,000 to 550,000 cDNA molecules came from them. TCRdb re-analysed the PCR reads in MiXCR, keeping a single row per CDR3 protein. The profile shows around 770,000 distinct CDR3 sequences, 40% to 55% of them singletons. This clonotype has more than one count but fewer than ten. The target antigen is unknown. This CDR3 has 14 residues. Germline CDR1 reads SGHTA; CDR2 reads FQGNSA. Between the trimmed V and J ends, which lost 5 bases and 4 bases, there was a span of 12 bases. The TCR comes from a girl between 10 and 17 years old with multiple sclerosis. Sequencing was performed on blood. The V call is TRBV7-2, the J call TRBJ2-1; perhaps TRBD2 as D (6 bases). CDR3 bases: TGTGCCAGCAGCCAGACTAGGGCTTACAATGAGCAGTTCTTC. Protein: CASSQTRAYNEQFF.